This section outlines one TCR beta chain sequence together with its context. These data come from a study of blood T cell repertoires in COVID-19. Profiled with immunoSEQ multiplex PCR; TCRdb holds only in-frame clones, not every one. The table shows around 250,000 clones, with around 86% occurring only once. CDR3 length equals 17 residues. V shed 4 bases, J shed 1 base, and the junction held 9 bases outside the gene matches. The germline gives CDR1 SGHRS, CDR2 YFSETQ. Sample: peripheral blood. The TCR originated in a middle-aged woman who had recovered from COVID-19. The chain links TRBV5-1 to TRBJ2-2, with 8 bases lining up with TRBD2. This chain's CDR3 is CASSPRGSGKNTGELFF. CDR3 coding DNA: TGCGCCAGCAGCCCTCGGGGTAGCGGGAAGAACACCGGGGAGCTGTTTTTT.